This TCR beta chain was captured by sequencing in a study of T cell responses to AZD1222 COVID-19 vaccine (dated by TCRdb to the early 2020s). With regard to the full study: AZD1222 recipients whose second dose came at about 4 weeks and those whose second dose came at about 12 weeks were combined into one group, since spike-specific TCR depth and breadth did not differ between the two schedules. A total of approximately 250 trial participants underwent TCR sequencing, of whom more than 200 had received two doses of AZD1222 and some 26 had received two doses of the MenACWY control vaccine. Trial participants were enrolled by age into subgroups of 18-55, 56-69 and 70-plus years, and around 150, 28 and 57 TCR-sequenced participants, respectively, were included in these subgroups. The paper as a whole reports these results and caveats: Because no day 14 peak-response samples were available, repertoires were characterized only after the peak T cell response. Conclusions about previously exposed vaccinees are limited, since just five to seven AZD1222 recipients were seropositive for SARS-CoV-2 at baseline. Reportedly, close to half of the unique spike-specific TCRs recognized epitopes lying outside the regions that are mutated in the B.1.351 and B.1.1.7 variants. CD4 TCRs associated with the vaccine covered the entire spike protein, and the dominant responses were in regions 160-218 and 743-854. After two AZD1222 doses, both the breadth and the depth of spike-specific TCRs were significantly higher than at day 0 and than in MenACWY recipients. Participants were mostly white British and included more females than males, and it was suggested by the authors that clonal diversity may have been underestimated. The 56-69-year group was small, and its depth increase did not reach significance, likely because of low power.

This clone was detected once. What this receptor recognizes is not known. No base quality information exists; no much larger clone differs at one position. Sample time point, as interpreted from the label and publication: baseline before first vaccination. Vaccinee samples were obtained from the UK trials COV001 and COV002, which included a single-blind randomized controlled phase 2/3 trial of AZD1222 (ChAdOx1 nCoV-19) in healthy adults. For TCRbeta chain sequencing, PBMC samples from trial participants were taken at day 0 and at day 28 after the second dose. The CDR3 regions of human TCRbeta chains were analyzed by immunosequencing. In the original analysis: Repertoire TCRs were matched against a reference library of SARS-CoV-2-specific TCRs generated with the MIRA antigen-specificity platform. Breadth was defined as the fraction of unique TCRs that were SARS-CoV-2-associated, and depth was defined as the fraction of total T cells that were SARS-CoV-2-associated. Using the MIRA data, every spike-specific TCR was mapped to the spike region that the TCR reacted to and assigned to either a CD4 or a CD8 class. Log10-transformed breadth and depth values were compared by one-way ANOVA with Sidak's multiple comparisons tests. TCRdb re-hosts the immuneACCESS table, in-frame sequences only. Its copies lack some clones; in the studies checked, an unresolved V gene accounts for under half of them, and the cause for the rest is not known. The D gene and trimming were derived from the DNA, and the V and J assignments and clone size from that table. This sample comprises 150,000 to 200,000 clones, roughly 92% of them detected only once. The ten largest clonotypes hold approximately 2.3% of the sample.

This TCR came from an adult in good health. This sample comprised peripheral blood, obtained on day 0 of AZD1222 vaccination.

The CDR3 has the sequence CASSGGFEGRSGYTF. The base sequence is TGTGCCAGCAGCGGGGGCTTCGAGGGGAGGTCTGGCTACACCTTC. The sequence joins TRBV9 to TRBJ1-2; the D gene is possibly TRBD1, with 5 bases matching. The germline V gene encodes CDR1 SGDLS and CDR2 YYNGEE. Trimming takes 3 bases from V and 7 bases from J, and the germline ends sit 19 bases apart. The cysteine opens and the phenylalanine closes a CDR3 of 15 amino acids. Of all the DNA, just the CDR3 is kept, 45 bases in frame from base 1. The reference TRBV9 and TRBJ1-2 proteins fill in what lies around the CDR3, so the full variable domain reads DSGVTQTPKHLITATGQRVTLRCSPRSGDLSVYWYQQSLDQGLQFLIQYYNGEERAKGNILERFSAQQFPDLHSELNLSSLELGDSALYFCASSGGFEGRSGYTFGSGTRLTVV.